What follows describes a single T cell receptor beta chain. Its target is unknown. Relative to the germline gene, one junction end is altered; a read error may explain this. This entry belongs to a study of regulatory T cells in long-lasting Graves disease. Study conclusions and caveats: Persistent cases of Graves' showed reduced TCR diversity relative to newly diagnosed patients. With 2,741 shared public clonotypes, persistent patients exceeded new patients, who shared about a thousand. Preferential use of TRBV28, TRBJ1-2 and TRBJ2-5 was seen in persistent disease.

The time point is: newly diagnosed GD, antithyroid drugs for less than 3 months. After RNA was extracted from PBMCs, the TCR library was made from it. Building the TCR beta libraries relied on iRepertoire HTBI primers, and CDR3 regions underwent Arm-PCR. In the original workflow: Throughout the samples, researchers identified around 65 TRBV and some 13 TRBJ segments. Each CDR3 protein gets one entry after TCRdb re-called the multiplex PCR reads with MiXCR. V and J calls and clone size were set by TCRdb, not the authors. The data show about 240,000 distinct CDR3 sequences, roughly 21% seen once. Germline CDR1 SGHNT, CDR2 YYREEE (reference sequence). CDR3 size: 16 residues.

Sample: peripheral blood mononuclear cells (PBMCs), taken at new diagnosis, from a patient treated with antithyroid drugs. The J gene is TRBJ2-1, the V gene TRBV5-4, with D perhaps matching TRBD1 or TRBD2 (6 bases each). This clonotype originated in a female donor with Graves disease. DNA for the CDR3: TGTGCCAGCAGTATCCCCGAAAGGGGGAGGAACAATGAGCGGTTCTTC. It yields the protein CASSIPERGRNNERFF.